Listed below are T cell receptor beta chains from one sample, sequenced in a study of T cells after yellow fever vaccination. Each CDR3 protein is one row after TCRdb ran MiXCR on the 5' RACE reads. In the table there are 620,000 or so distinct CDR3 sequences, around 12% of which are singletons. The sample here was PBMCs, taken on the day of the yellow fever booster vaccination. All receptors derive from a man aged 25-40 years who received the YFV17D yellow fever vaccine. The CDR3 runs from the conserved cysteine through the conserved F or W. D genes are given only for firm matches. Clone size is given for some rows only: seen once, a few or many times, or a class if the clone is expanded.

d_call,clone_size,cdr3_length,j_call,v_call,cdr3_nt,cdr3_aa
.,few,14,TRBJ1-3,TRBV6-1,TGTGCCAGCAGTGACGAATCAGCGGGTAACACCATATATTTT,CASSDESAGNTIYF
.,.,14,TRBJ1-1,TRBV19,TGTGCCAGTAGTCAATACAATGATAACACTGAAGCTTTCTTT,CASSQYNDNTEAFF
.,.,12,TRBJ2-1,TRBV9,TGTGCCAGCAGCGGGGGTTCTCTTGAGCAGTTCTTC,CASSGGSLEQFF
TRBD2,.,13,TRBJ2-1,TRBV5-1,TGCGCCAGTGGGCGGGAGGTGTTTGGTGAGCAGTTCTTC,CASGREVFGEQFF
TRBD1,few,15,TRBJ2-1,TRBV5-1,TGCGCCAGCAGCCTCCGGACAGGGCCCGATCATGAGCAGTTCTTC,CASSLRTGPDHEQFF
.,.,14,TRBJ1-1,TRBV3-1,TGTGCCAGCAGCCACCAACGGGGTGGCACTGAAGCTTTCTTT,CASSHQRGGTEAFF
TRBD1,few,18,TRBJ1-1,TRBV29-1,TGCAGCGTCGAATCAGACGTTCAGGGGGCGCGGGTAGGCCCTGAAGCTTTCTTT,CSVESDVQGARVGPEAFF
.,.,16,TRBJ2-7,TRBV23-1,TGCGCCAGCAGTCAATCGAGGGGGGGAGGGGTCAACGAGCAGTACTTC,CASSQSRGGGVNEQYF
.,many,16,TRBJ2-2,TRBV6-2/TRBV6-3,TGTGCCAGCAGTTACTCGGACGGGGTCCCTACCGGGGAGCTGTTTTTT,CASSYSDGVPTGELFF
TRBD2,few,17,TRBJ2-7,TRBV6-5,TGTGCCAGCAGTTACGGGCTAGCGGGAATAATTGCCTACGAGCAGTACTTC,CASSYGLAGIIAYEQYF
TRBD2,.,15,TRBJ2-1,TRBV20-1,TGCAGTGCTAGAGATTTAGTTAGCGGGAGTAATGAGCAGTTCTTC,CSARDLVSGSNEQFF
.,few,10,TRBJ2-1,TRBV20-1,TGCAGTGCTGGCCGCAATGAGCAGTTCTTC,CSAGRNEQFF
.,few,14,TRBJ1-5,TRBV7-2,TGTGCCAGCAGCTTAGGGGAAGGGAGGGCGCCCCAGCATTTT,CASSLGEGRAPQHF
TRBD1,.,15,TRBJ2-7,TRBV6-1,TGTGCCAGCAGTCGACAGGGAGAGTGGGCCTACGAGGAGTACTTC,CASSRQGEWAYEEYF
.,.,15,TRBJ1-3,TRBV7-2,TGTGCCAGCAGCTTACAGGGGACCTCTGGAAACACCATATATTTT,CASSLQGTSGNTIYF
TRBD2,.,14,TRBJ2-1,TRBV6-2/TRBV6-3,TGTGCCAGCATCCCGGGGGGGGCCTACAATGAGCAGTTCTTC,CASIPGGAYNEQFF
.,.,15,TRBJ2-1,TRBV19,TGTGCCAGTAGTCCCCGGGGGATTAGTTACAATGAGCAGTTCTTC,CASSPRGISYNEQFF
TRBD2,few,15,TRBJ2-5,TRBV14,TGTGCCAGCAGCCAAATAGCGGGAGGTCGGCAGACCCAGTACTTC,CASSQIAGGRQTQYF
.,.,15,TRBJ1-6,TRBV4-3,TGCGCCAGCAGCCACGGGCAGGTCGATAATTCACCCCTCCACTTT,CASSHGQVDNSPLHF
.,few,19,TRBJ2-4,TRBV23-1,TGCGCCAGCAGTCAATCGATACACATTGTGGGGGCGCCCAAAAACATTCAGTACTTC,CASSQSIHIVGAPKNIQYF
TRBD1,few,15,TRBJ2-2,TRBV27,TGTGCCAGCAGTACCTTCTCAGGGGGCCCCGGGGAGCTGTTTTTT,CASSTFSGGPGELFF
.,.,15,TRBJ1-1,TRBV30,TGTGCCTGGAGTCACAGGGTTTCCTTGAACACTGAAGCTTTCTTT,CAWSHRVSLNTEAFF
TRBD1,few,14,TRBJ2-2,TRBV29-1,TGCAGCGGTCGGACAGGGACGAACACCGGGGAGCTGTTTTTT,CSGRTGTNTGELFF
TRBD1,.,15,TRBJ2-7,TRBV7-2,TGTGCCAGCAGCTTAGAGACAGGGACGCTTTTCGAGCAGTACTTC,CASSLETGTLFEQYF
TRBD1,few,15,TRBJ1-2,TRBV30,TGTGCCTGGAGTGTAGCCCGGACAGGGTGGGGTGGCTACACCTTC,CAWSVARTGWGGYTF
TRBD1,.,16,TRBJ2-2,TRBV12-3/TRBV12-4,TGTGCCAGCAGTCGGAGGGACAGGGGGGACACCGGGGAGCTGTTTTTT,CASSRRDRGDTGELFF